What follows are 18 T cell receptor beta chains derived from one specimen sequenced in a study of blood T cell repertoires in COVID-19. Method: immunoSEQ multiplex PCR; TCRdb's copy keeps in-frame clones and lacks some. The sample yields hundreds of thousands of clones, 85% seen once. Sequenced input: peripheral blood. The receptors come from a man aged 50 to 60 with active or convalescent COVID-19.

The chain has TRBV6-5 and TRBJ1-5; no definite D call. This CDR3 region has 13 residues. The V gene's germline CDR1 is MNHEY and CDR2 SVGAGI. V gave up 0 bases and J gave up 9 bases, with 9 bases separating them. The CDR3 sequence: CASSYSSSGPQHF. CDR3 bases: TGTGCCAGCAGTTACTCCAGTTCGGGGCCCCAGCATTTT.

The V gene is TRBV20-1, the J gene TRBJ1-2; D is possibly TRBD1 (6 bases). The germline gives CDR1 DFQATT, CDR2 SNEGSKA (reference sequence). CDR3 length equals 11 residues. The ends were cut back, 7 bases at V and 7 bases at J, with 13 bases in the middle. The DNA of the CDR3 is TGCAGTGGGGGACAACCTTTTGGCTACACCTTC. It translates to CSGGQPFGYTF.

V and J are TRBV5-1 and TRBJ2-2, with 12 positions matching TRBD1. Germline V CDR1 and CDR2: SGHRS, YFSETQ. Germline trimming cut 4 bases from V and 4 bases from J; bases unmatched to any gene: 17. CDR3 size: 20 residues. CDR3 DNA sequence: TGCGCCAGCAGCCAAAAGACCGGGACAGGGGGCTTCTTGTTCACCGGGGAGCTGTTTTTT. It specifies CASSQKTGTGGFLFTGELFF. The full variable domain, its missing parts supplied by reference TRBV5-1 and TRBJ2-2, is KAGVTQTPRYLIKTRGQQVTLSCSPISGHRSVSWYQQTPGQGLQFLFEYFSETQRNKGNFPGRFSGRQFSNSRSEMNVSTLELGDSALYLCASSQKTGTGGFLFTGELFFGEGSRLTVL.

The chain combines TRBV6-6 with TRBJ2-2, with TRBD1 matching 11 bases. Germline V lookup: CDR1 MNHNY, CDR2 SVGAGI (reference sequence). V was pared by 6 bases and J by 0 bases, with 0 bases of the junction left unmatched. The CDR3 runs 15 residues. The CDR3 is CASRGQGANTGELFF. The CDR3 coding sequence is TGTGCCAGCAGGGGACAGGGGGCGAACACCGGGGAGCTGTTTTTT.

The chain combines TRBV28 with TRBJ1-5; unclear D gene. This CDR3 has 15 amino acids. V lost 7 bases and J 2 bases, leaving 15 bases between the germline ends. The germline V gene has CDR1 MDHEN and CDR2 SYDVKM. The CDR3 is CASNPEQVGNQPQHF. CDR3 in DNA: TGTGCCAGCAATCCCGAGCAGGTTGGCAATCAGCCCCAGCATTTT. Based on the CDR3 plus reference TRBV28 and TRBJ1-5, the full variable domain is DVKVTQSSRYLVKRTGEKVFLECVQDMDHENMFWYRQDPGLGLRLIYFSYDVKMKEKGDIPEGYSVSREKKERFSLILESASTNQTSMYLCASNPEQVGNQPQHFGDGTRLSIL.

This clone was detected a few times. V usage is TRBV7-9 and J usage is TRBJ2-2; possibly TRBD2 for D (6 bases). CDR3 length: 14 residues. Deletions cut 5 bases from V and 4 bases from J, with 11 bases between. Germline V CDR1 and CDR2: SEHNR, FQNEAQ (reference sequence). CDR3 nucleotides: TGTGCCAGCAGCCGGGACTTAGCCACCGGGGAGCTGTTTTTT. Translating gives CASSRDLATGELFF.

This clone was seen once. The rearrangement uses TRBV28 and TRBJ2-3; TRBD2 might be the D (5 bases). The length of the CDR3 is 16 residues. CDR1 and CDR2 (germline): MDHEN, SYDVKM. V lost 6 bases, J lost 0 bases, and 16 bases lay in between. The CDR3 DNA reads TGTGCCAGCAGGGGCCTGGGAGTGTCTAGCACAGATACGCAGTATTTT. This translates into CASRGLGVSSTDTQYF.

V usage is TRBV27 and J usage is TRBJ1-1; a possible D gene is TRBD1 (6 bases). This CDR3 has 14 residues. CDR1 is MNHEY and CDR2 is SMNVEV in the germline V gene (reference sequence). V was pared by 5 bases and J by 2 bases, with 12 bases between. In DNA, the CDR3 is TGTGCCAGCAGTCCTACAGGGACCAACACTGAAGCTTTCTTT. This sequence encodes CASSPTGTNTEAFF.

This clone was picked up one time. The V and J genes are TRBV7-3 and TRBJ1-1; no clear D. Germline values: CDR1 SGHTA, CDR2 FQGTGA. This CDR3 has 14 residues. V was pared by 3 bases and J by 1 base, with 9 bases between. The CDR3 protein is CASSLTLGNTEAFF. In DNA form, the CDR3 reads TGTGCCAGCAGCTTGACCCTAGGGAACACTGAAGCTTTCTTT.

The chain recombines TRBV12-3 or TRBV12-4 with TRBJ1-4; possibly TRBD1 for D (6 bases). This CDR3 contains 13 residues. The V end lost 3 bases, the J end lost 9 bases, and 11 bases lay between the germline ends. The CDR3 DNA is TGTGCCAGCAGTTTTGGGCAGGGGCAAAAACTGTTTTTT. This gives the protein CASSFGQGQKLFF.

The CDR3, as DNA: TGCAGCGTGGGGAGGGGGGATGAGCAGTTCTTC. Translated, it gives CSVGRGDEQFF. This chain connects TRBV29-1 to TRBJ2-1, with a weak D call TRBD2 (7 bases). CDR1 and CDR2 (germline): SQVTM, ANQGSEA. Trimming removed 6 bases from V and 8 bases from J, with 11 bases in between. The CDR3 consists of 11 residues.

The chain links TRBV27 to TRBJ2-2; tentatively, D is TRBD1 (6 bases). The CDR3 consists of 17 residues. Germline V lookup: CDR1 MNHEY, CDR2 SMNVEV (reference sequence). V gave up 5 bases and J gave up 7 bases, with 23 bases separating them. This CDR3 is CASSLTPSGTFFGELFF. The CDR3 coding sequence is TGTGCCAGCAGTCTAACACCTTCCGGGACATTTTTCGGGGAGCTGTTTTTT.

The CDR3 here is CASSLEDFAEQYF. CDR3 in DNA: TGCGCCAGCAGCTTGGAGGACTTCGCCGAGCAGTACTTC. V is TRBV5-1 and J is TRBJ2-7; tentatively, D is TRBD2 (5 bases). The CDR3 loop spans 13 amino acids. Germline loops: CDR1 SGHRS, CDR2 YFSETQ. The V gene lost 0 bases and the J gene lost 6 bases, with 10 bases spanning the gap.

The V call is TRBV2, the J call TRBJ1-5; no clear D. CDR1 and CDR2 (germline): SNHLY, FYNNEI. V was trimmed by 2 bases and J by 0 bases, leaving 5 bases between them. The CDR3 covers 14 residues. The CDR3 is CASSETYSNQPQHF. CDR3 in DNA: TGTGCCAGCAGTGAAACTTATAGCAATCAGCCCCAGCATTTT. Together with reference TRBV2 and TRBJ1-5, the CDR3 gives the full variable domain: EPEVTQTPSHQVTQMGQEVILRCVPISNHLYFYWYRQILGQKVEFLVSFYNNEISEKSEIFDDQFSVERPDGSNFTLKIRSTKLEDSAMYFCASSETYSNQPQHFGDGTRLSIL.

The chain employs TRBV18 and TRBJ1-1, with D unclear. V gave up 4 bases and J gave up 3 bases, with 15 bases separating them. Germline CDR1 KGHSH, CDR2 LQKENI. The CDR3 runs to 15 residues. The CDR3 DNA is TGTGCCAGCTCACTAGCCCTCGGCCGGGACACTGAAGCTTTCTTT. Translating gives CASSLALGRDTEAFF.

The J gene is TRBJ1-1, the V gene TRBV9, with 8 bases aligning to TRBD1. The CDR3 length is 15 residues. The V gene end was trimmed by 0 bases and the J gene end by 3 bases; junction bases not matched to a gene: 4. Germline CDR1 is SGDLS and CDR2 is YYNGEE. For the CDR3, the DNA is TGTGCCAGCAGCGTAGGAAACAGGGGGGACACTGAAGCTTTCTTT. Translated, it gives CASSVGNRGDTEAFF.

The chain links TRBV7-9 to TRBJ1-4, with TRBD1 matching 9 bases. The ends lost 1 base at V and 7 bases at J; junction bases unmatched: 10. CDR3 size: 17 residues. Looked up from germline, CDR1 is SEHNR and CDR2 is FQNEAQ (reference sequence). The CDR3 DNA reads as TGTGCCAGCAGCTTAGGCGGGACAGGGTGGTTGGCTGAAAAACTGTTTTTT. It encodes CASSLGGTGWLAEKLFF.

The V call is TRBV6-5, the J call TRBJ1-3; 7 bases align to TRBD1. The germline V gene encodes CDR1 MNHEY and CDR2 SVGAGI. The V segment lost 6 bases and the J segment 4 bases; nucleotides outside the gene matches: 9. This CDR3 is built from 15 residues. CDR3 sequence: CASRTGRYEGNTIYF. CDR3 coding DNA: TGTGCCAGCAGGACAGGGAGATATGAGGGAAACACCATATATTTT.